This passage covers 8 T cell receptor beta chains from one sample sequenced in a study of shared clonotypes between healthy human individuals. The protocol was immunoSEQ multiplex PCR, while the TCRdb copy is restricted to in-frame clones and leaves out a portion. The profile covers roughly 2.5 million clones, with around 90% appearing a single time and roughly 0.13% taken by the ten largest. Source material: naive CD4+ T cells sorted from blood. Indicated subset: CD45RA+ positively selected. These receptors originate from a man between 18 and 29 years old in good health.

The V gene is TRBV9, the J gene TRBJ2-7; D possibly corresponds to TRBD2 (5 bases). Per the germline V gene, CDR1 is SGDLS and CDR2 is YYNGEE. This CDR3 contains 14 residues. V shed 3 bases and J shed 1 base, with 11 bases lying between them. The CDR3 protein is CASSELDWSYEQYF. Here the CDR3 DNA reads TGTGCCAGCAGCGAACTAGACTGGTCCTACGAGCAGTACTTC. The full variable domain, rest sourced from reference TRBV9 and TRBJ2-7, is DSGVTQTPKHLITATGQRVTLRCSPRSGDLSVYWYQQSLDQGLQFLIQYYNGEERAKGNILERFSAQQFPDLHSELNLSSLELGDSALYFCASSELDWSYEQYFGPGTRLTVT.

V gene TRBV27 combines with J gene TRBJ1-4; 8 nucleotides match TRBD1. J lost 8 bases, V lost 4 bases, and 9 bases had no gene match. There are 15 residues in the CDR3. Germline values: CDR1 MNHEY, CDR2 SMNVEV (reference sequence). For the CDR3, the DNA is TGTGCCAGCAGTTCACTGACAGGGGTAGCGGAAAAACTGTTTTTT. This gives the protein CASSSLTGVAEKLFF.

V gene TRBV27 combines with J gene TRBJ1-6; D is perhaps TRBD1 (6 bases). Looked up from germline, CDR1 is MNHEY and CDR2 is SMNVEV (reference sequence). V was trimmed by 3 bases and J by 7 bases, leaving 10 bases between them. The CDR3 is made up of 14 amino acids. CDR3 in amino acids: CASSFSGENSPLHF. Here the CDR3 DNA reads TGTGCCAGCAGTTTCTCAGGGGAAAATTCACCCCTCCACTTT.

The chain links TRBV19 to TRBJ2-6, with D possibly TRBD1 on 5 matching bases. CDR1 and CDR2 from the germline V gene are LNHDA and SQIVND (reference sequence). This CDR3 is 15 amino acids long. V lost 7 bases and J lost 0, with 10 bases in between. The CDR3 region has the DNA TGTGCCAGTAAGAGACAGTCCTCTGGGGCCAACGTCCTGACTTTC. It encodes CASKRQSSGANVLTF.

The CDR3 DNA reads TGTGCCAGCACTTATTCCGATGAGCAGTTCTTC. This sequence encodes CASTYSDEQFF. The V and J genes are TRBV6-6 and TRBJ2-1; D is undetermined. CDR1 MNHNY and CDR2 SVGAGI come from the germline V gene (reference sequence). The CDR3 contains 11 residues. Trimming cost V 7 bases and J 8 bases, with 9 bases left between them.

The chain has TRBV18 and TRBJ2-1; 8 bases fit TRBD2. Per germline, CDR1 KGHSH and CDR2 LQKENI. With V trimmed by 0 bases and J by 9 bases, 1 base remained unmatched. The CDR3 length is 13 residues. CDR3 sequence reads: CASSPPTSAEQFF. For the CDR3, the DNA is TGTGCCAGCTCACCACCGACTAGCGCTGAGCAGTTCTTC.

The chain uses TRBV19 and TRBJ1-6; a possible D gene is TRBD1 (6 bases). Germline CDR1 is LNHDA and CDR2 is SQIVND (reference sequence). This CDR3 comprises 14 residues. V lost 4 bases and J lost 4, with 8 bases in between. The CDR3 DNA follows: TGTGCCAGTAGTACAGGGGCTTATAATTCACCCCTCCACTTT. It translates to CASSTGAYNSPLHF.

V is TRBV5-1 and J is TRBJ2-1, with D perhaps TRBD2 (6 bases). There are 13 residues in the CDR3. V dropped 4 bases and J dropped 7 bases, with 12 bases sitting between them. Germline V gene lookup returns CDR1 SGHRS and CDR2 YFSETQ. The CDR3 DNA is TGCGCCAGCAGCCCGGGGCGGGGTAATGAGCAGTTCTTC. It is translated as CASSPGRGNEQFF.